This T cell receptor beta chain was profiled in a study of early T cells in non-severe SARS-CoV-2 infection. Study observations and caveats: VDJdb-based annotation leaned toward anti-spike CD8 responses and missed private and CD4 specificities.

This clonotype was counted at least ten times. The antigen remains unidentified. Individual cDNA molecules received unique molecular identifiers. MiXCR was run by TCRdb on the 5' RACE reads, yielding one entry per CDR3 protein. The data hold more than 30,000 distinct CDR3 sequences, with approximately 5% observed a single time. CDR3 length: 13 residues. CDR1 and CDR2 from the germline V gene are MGHDK and SYGVNS. Trimming took 2 bases from V and 5 from J, leaving 9 bases between them. The clonotype comes from an adult who was a healthcare worker with PCR-confirmed SARS-CoV-2 infection or an uninfected control (not recorded which). The J gene is TRBJ1-2, the V gene TRBV25-1; perhaps TRBD1 as D (6 bases). The source material was whole blood. CDR3 bases: TGTGCCAGCAGTGAAGGACAGAGATATGGCTACACCTTC. Protein: CASSEGQRYGYTF.